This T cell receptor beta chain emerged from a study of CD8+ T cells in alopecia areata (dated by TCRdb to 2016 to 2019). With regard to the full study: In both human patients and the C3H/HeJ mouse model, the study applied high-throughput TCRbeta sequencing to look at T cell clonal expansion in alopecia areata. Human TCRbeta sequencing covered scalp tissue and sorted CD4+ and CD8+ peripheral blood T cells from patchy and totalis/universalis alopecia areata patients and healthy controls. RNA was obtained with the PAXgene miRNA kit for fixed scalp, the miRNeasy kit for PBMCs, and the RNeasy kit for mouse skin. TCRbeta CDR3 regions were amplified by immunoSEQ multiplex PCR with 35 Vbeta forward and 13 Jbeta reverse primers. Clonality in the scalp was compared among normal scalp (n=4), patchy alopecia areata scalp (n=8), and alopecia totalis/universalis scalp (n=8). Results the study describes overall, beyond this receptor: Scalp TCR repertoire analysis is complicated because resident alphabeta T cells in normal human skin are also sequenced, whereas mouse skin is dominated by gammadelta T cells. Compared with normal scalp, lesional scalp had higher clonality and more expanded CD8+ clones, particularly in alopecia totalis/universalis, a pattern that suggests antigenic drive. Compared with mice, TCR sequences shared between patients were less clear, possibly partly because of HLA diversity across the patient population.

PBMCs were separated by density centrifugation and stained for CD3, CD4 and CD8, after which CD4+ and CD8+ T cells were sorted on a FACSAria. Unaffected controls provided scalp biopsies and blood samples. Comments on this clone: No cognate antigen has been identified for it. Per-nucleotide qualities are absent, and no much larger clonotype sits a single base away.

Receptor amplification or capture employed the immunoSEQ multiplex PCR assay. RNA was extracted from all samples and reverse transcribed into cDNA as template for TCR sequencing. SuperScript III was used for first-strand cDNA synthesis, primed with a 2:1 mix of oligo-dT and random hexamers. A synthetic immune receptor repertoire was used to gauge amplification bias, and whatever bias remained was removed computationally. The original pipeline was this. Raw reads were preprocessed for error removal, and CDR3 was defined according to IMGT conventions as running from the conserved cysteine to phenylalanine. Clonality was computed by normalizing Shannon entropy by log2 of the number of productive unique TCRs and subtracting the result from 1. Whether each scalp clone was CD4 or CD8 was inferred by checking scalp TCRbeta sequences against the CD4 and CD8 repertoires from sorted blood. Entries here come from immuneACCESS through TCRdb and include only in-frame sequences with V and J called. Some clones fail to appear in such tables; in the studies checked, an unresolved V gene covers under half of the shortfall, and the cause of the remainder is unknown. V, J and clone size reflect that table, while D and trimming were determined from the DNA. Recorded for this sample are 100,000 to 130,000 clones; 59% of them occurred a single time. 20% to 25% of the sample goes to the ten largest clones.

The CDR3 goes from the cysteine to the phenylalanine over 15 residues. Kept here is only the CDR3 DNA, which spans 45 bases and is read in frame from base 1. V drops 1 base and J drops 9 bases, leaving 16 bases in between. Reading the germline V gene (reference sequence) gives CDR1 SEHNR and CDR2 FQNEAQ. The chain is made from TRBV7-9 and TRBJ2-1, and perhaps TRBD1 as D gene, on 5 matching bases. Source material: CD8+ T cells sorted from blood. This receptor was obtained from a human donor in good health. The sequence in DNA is TGTGCCAGCAGCTTAGAGGGGCCGGCGCCCCGTGAGCAGTTCTTC. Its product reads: CASSLEGPAPREQFF.